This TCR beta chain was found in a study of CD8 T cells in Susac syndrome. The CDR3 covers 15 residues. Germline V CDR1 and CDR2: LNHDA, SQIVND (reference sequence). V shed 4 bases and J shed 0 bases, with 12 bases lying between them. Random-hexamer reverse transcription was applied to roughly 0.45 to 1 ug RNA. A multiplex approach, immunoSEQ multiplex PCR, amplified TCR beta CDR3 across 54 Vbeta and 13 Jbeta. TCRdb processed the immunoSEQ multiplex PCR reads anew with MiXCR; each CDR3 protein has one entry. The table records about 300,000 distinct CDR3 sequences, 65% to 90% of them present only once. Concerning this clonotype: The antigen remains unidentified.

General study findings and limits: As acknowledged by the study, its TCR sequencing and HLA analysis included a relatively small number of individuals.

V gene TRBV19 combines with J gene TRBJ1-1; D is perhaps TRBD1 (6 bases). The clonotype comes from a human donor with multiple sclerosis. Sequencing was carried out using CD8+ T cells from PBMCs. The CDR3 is CASSRQDSMNTEAFF. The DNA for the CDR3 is TGTGCCAGTAGTAGACAGGACTCTATGAACACTGAAGCTTTCTTT.